This TCR beta chain was sequenced for a study of shared clonotypes between healthy human individuals. About the study: For every donor, three CD4 naive, three CD4 memory, two CD8 naive and one CD8 memory plates were used.

The repertoire was sequenced with immunoSEQ multiplex PCR; TCRdb's copy has only in-frame clones and lacks some. The sample comprises 2,500,000 or so clones, 85% to 95% of which are singletons, and approximately 0.39% rests with the top ten. Points from the study as a whole: Some clonotypes were shared by all four sorted-subset donors, while others were not shared. The non-shared ones had lower generation probabilities than the shared ones.

Trimming took off 4 bases at V and 5 bases at J, with 14 bases between the two ends. There are 14 residues in the CDR3. CDR1 KGHSH and CDR2 LQKENI come from the germline V gene. About this clone itself: Its antigen is unidentified.

This clonotype was sampled from a man younger than 35 in good health. Some clones in this sample may be carry-over from other donors' samples. Sequencing was performed on naive CD4+ T cells from PBMCs. The sample's subset: CD45RA+ positively selected. The rearrangement joins TRBV18 to TRBJ2-5; TRBD2 is a possible D gene (5 bases). Here the CDR3 reads CASSLWEKSETQYF. The CDR3 nucleotides are TGTGCCAGCTCACTCTGGGAGAAAAGTGAGACCCAGTACTTC. Looking up the rest from reference TRBV18 and TRBJ2-5 gives the full variable domain: NAGVMQNPRHLVRRRGQEARLRCSPMKGHSHVYWYRQLPEEGLKFMVYLQKENIIDESGMPKERFSAEFPKEGPSILRIQQVVRGDSAAYFCASSLWEKSETQYFGPGTRLLVL.